The rows below give T cell receptor beta chains drawn from one sample of a study of T-cell memory formation after mild COVID-19. Each CDR3 protein is one row after TCRdb ran MiXCR on the 5' RACE reads. The table includes roughly 350,000 distinct CDR3 sequences, under 25% detected once. The sample comprised PBMCs or a T cell subset sorted from them (not recorded which). All receptors come from an adult woman who had mild COVID-19 (a few samples of this study predate the infection). Cell type and time point are not known. The CDR3 runs from the conserved cysteine through the conserved F or W. The order of the fields is J gene, V gene, CDR3 protein.

>TRBJ2-4|TRBV18
CASSPRTGDAKNIQYF
>TRBJ2-5|TRBV27
CASRQGARETQYF
>TRBJ2-7|TRBV5-1
CASSLASPSYEQYF
>TRBJ2-1|TRBV7-6
CASSLTSSNEQFF
>TRBJ1-5|TRBV24-1
CATSDRGNQPQHF
>TRBJ2-7|TRBV12-3/TRBV12-4
CASSLALTSGYTYEQYF
>TRBJ2-7|TRBV24-1
CATSDSRGEQYF
>TRBJ1-1|TRBV4-3
CASSQEMISEAFF
>TRBJ1-4|TRBV11-2
CASSLWKGPEKLFF
>TRBJ1-1|TRBV5-1
CASSLGGEGNTEAFF
>TRBJ2-3|TRBV5-4
CASSGDDRGGTDTQYF
>TRBJ1-4|TRBV11-2
CASSFPGQGTEKLFF
>TRBJ2-2|TRBV19
CASSRETSGRYWNTGELFF
>TRBJ2-3|TRBV5-1
CASRRARTLTDTQYF
>TRBJ2-1|TRBV7-9
CASSLRAGGPSNDEQFF
>TRBJ2-3|TRBV7-2
CASSPGLAGPEGTQYF
>TRBJ2-7|TRBV20-1
CSARDPSTGTAYEQYF
>TRBJ1-2|TRBV12-3/TRBV12-4
CASGPWGYNYGYTF
>TRBJ2-3|TRBV5-1
CASRETGGITDTQYF
>TRBJ2-2|TRBV6-5
CASSIGQGYTGELFF
>TRBJ2-3|TRBV7-8
CASVKGPRTDTQYF
>TRBJ1-5|TRBV29-1
CSVGLGTNQPQHF
>TRBJ2-7|TRBV7-9
CASSLSIGTDYEQYF
>TRBJ2-7|TRBV2
CASREAGYEQYF
>TRBJ1-1|TRBV12-3/TRBV12-4
CASSFSRRGAEAFF
>TRBJ2-1|TRBV5-5
CASSLGAGPGYNEQFF
>TRBJ2-1|TRBV6-2/TRBV6-3
CASSSRTGGHEQFF
>TRBJ1-1|TRBV4-3
CASSQDVPGASGEAFF
>TRBJ1-2|TRBV20-1
CSARRGDYGYTF
>TRBJ2-7|TRBV9
CASSVDMGPFGEQYF
>TRBJ2-1|TRBV6-2/TRBV6-3
CASSYGPGLARNEQFF
>TRBJ1-6|TRBV3-1
CASSPGTVPYSPLHF
>TRBJ2-5|TRBV5-6
CASSLVKFLLQETQYF
>TRBJ2-2|TRBV3-1
CASSHEPRWGSWGTGELFF
>TRBJ2-3|TRBV15
CATSRDLSTDTQYF
>TRBJ1-5|TRBV10-3
CAISGISNQPQHF
>TRBJ1-6|TRBV6-5
CASSYEGRTNSPLHF
>TRBJ2-3|TRBV18
CASSPNRDSDTQYF
>TRBJ2-1|TRBV4-3
CASSQETSGIDEQFF
>TRBJ2-3|TRBV24-1
CATSDLGGRSTDTQYF
>TRBJ2-1|TRBV5-5
CASSLGEKGEQFF
>TRBJ1-6|TRBV2
CASMDRAGSPLHF
>TRBJ2-5|TRBV6-2/TRBV6-3
CASSYSMVQETQYF
>TRBJ2-2|TRBV20-1
CSASRRGGRELFF
>TRBJ2-7|TRBV5-6
CASSTRSLAKSGEQYF
>TRBJ2-5|TRBV9
CASSVRPSAGGLRTQYF
>TRBJ1-2|TRBV6-6
CASRMPGDRRYGYTF
>TRBJ2-2|TRBV7-8
CASSRRTGGYTGELFF
>TRBJ2-7|TRBV7-6
CASSRSSGYEQYF
>TRBJ2-7|TRBV27
CASSFRAGYYEQYF
>TRBJ2-1|TRBV24-1
CATSDPAGGLYNEQFF
>TRBJ2-1|TRBV7-8
CASSPLGVAVSTSYNEQFF
>TRBJ2-3|TRBV11-2
CASRTPAYQFADTQYF
>TRBJ1-2|TRBV6-5
CASRYRGGGYTF
>TRBJ1-1|TRBV24-1
CATSDGALNTEAFF
>TRBJ2-7|TRBV7-3
CASSLTATAAAEQYF
>TRBJ2-3|TRBV12-3/TRBV12-4
CASIRTDTQYF
>TRBJ2-3|TRBV14
CASSHRRGAFTDTQYF
>TRBJ2-1|TRBV29-1
CSAGGTAYNEQFF
>TRBJ2-1|TRBV7-6
CASSPDRGDELFF